This T cell receptor beta chain was observed in a study of beta chain features in type 1 diabetes. Across the study: Cell yields, gender and age were similar in healthy donors and patients. Study outcomes and limitations: The question left open here concerned HLA type influencing TCRB rearrangement. Within each of all four CD4+ subsets, Type 1 diabetes patients had TCRB CDR3s that were moderately but significantly shorter. Overrepresentation of cells with high TCR expression could result from cDNA sequencing. Among patients, naive, central memory and Treg TCRB repertoires appeared more similar than among healthy donors.

With regard to this clone: The antigen remains undetermined.

Of the isolated RNA, all was reverse transcribed, and so the sequenced material was expressed TCRB transcripts. The data were produced by immunoSEQ multiplex PCR, yet TCRdb's version contains in-frame clones alone and is incomplete. Of a few hundred thousand clones listed, approximately 16% are singletons. V was clipped by 5 bases and J by 5 bases, with 3 bases between them. Germline CDR1 SGHNT, CDR2 YYREEE (reference sequence). The CDR3 runs 10 residues. This TCR was sampled from a man aged 25-45 years with type 1 diabetes. The genes are TRBV5-4 and TRBJ2-3; D gene ambiguous. Sequencing was performed on naive CD4+ T cells from blood. Here the CDR3 reads CASRGDTQYF. The DNA for the CDR3 is TGTGCCAGCAGGGGAGATACGCAGTATTTT.